Listed below are T cell receptor beta chains from one sample, sequenced in a study of metastatic and nonmetastatic thyroid tumors. MiXCR re-clonotyped the PCR reads for TCRdb. The sample carries fewer than 8,000 clones, 15% to 20% recorded once. The sequenced sample was adjacent normal tissue. Source of these receptors: a female donor with papillary thyroid cancer or a benign thyroid nodule (not recorded which). Some clones in this sample may be carry-over from other donors' samples. CDR3s include the opening cysteine and the closing phenylalanine or tryptophan. The D gene is left open where the match is weak.

d_gene	v_gene	j_gene	CDR3aa
.	TRBV7-3	TRBJ2-1	CASSLISNEQFF
.	TRBV5-6	TRBJ1-5	CASSLTGRVDQPQHF
TRBD2	TRBV5-1	TRBJ2-7	CASSSYGGRAGRPYEQYF
TRBD1	TRBV7-9	TRBJ1-2	CASTGQGTNGYTF
.	TRBV18	TRBJ1-5	CASSLTATGNQPQHF
TRBD1	TRBV20-1	TRBJ1-1	CSARRQGGSTEAFF
.	TRBV5-1	TRBJ2-7	CASSLGAYGDIRFSYEQYF
TRBD2	TRBV20-1	TRBJ2-7	CSAFKGLAGVEQYF
.	TRBV19	TRBJ1-3	CASKAREGHSGNTIYF
.	TRBV19	TRBJ2-7	CASSIRGTFYEQYF
TRBD1	TRBV20-1	TRBJ2-7	CSATDRGPTYEQYF
TRBD1	TRBV6-5	TRBJ2-7	CASSYPSGTGSYEQYF
.	TRBV5-6	TRBJ2-2	CASIPQNGYTGELFF
.	TRBV20-1	TRBJ1-6	CSASYPRSGNSPLHF
.	TRBV9	TRBJ2-7	CASNPGPDRYEQYF
.	TRBV28	TRBJ2-7	CASSIADRLRDEQYF
.	TRBV5-5	TRBJ1-3	CASSLGAGNTIYF
TRBD2	TRBV6-6	TRBJ2-2	CASPLARLADGLNTGELFF
.	TRBV20-1	TRBJ2-3	CSARDSKRGDTQYF
.	TRBV9	TRBJ2-1	CASSVLQSSYNEQFF
.	TRBV10-3	TRBJ1-4	CAISGTTANEKLFF
TRBD1	TRBV24-1	TRBJ2-3	CATSALPGQGSDTQYF
.	TRBV5-1	TRBJ2-7	CASSSRSDLYEQYF
.	TRBV11-2	TRBJ2-7	CASSLGQSAYEQYF
.	TRBV6-5	TRBJ1-3	CASSFSQGQGNTIYF
.	TRBV20-1	TRBJ2-2	CSASGGGGGELFF
.	TRBV28	TRBJ2-3	CATRDPQGTDTQYF
.	TRBV4-1	TRBJ1-2	CASNQPPGHTNGYTF